The 30 T cell receptor beta chains below all came from one sample that was sequenced in a study of T cell responses to AZD1222 COVID-19 vaccine. Profiling relied on immunoSEQ multiplex PCR, and the TCRdb table lists in-frame clones only, not all of them. The table records 90,000 to 110,000 clones, about 91% of them present only once. The sequencing used peripheral blood, collected 28 days after the second AZD1222 dose. The source is an adult who received the AZD1222 COVID-19 vaccine.

The genes are TRBV9 and TRBJ2-7, with 9 bases identical to TRBD1. Germline V gene sequence: CDR1 SGDLS, CDR2 YYNGEE. V shed 4 bases and J 3 bases; nucleotides not matched to a gene: 11. The CDR3 has 16 amino acids. The CDR3 loop reads CASSPGTGSGYYEQYF. The DNA of the CDR3 is TGTGCCAGCAGCCCCGGGACAGGGAGTGGGTACTACGAGCAGTACTTC.

The V gene is TRBV5-5, the J gene TRBJ1-2; D gene uncertain. Germline V gives CDR1 SGHKS, CDR2 YYEKEE (reference sequence). V was shortened by 7 bases and J by 4 bases, with 17 bases between the two germline ends. The length of the CDR3 is 14 residues. DNA of the CDR3: TGTGCCAGCGGGATTTCGACGGGCGCCTATGGCTACACCTTC. Amino acid sequence: CASGISTGAYGYTF.

This clone has more than one count but fewer than ten. This chain connects TRBV11-2 to TRBJ2-2; TRBD1 matches at 7 bases. Germline V gene lookup returns CDR1 SGHAT and CDR2 FQNNGV. The CDR3 loop spans 15 amino acids. V was pared by 5 bases and J by 4 bases, with 7 bases of the junction left unmatched. The CDR3 DNA reads TGTGCCAGCAGCGTAAGGGGGCGAATCACCGGGGAGCTGTTTTTT. This sequence encodes CASSVRGRITGELFF.

This clone was seen just once. The rearrangement links TRBV30 to TRBJ2-2; D possibly corresponds to TRBD2 (6 bases). CDR3 size: 11 residues. From germline, CDR1 is GTSNPN and CDR2 SVGIG (reference sequence). Trimming stripped 4 bases from V and 13 bases from J, with 13 bases between. DNA of the CDR3: TGTGCCTGGAAGAACCGGGGAGGGCTGTTTTTT. As protein: CAWKNRGGLFF.

A word on this clone: The identical CDR3 is also encoded by other nucleotide sequences in the sample. This sequence joins TRBV7-9 and TRBJ2-7; TRBD1 is a possible D gene (5 bases). Trimming stripped 2 bases from V and 4 bases from J, with 6 bases between. Germline V gene data show CDR1 as SEHNR and CDR2 as FQNEAQ (reference sequence). CDR3 size: 12 residues. CDR3 DNA: TGTGCCAGCAGCTTACAGGGATACGAGCAGTACTTC. This encodes CASSLQGYEQYF.

V and J are TRBV28 and TRBJ1-4, with unresolved D. There are 14 residues in the CDR3. Between the trimmed V and J ends, which lost 6 bases and 2 bases, there was a span of 10 bases. CDR1 and CDR2 (germline): MDHEN, SYDVKM. The CDR3, as DNA: TGTGCCAGCAGGATAGGTGGGACTAATGAAAAACTGTTTTTT. It yields the protein CASRIGGTNEKLFF.

J is TRBJ2-1 and V is TRBV3-1 (or the pseudogene TRBV3-2); D unclear. This CDR3 is built from 12 residues. Germline V gene data show CDR1 as LGHDT and CDR2 as YNNKEL (reference sequence). Trimming took off 1 base at V and 14 bases at J, with 12 bases between the two ends. CDR3 amino acids: CASSQVGALEFF. The CDR3 coding sequence is TGTGCCAGCAGCCAAGTGGGCGCGCTGGAGTTCTTC.

The genes are TRBV10-1 and TRBJ2-7; the D gene is possibly TRBD2 (5 bases). CDR3 length equals 14 residues. V was clipped by 3 bases and J by 3 bases, with 12 bases between them. CDR1 WNHNN and CDR2 SYGVQD come from the germline V gene (reference sequence). This CDR3 reads CASSESGKGYEQYF. In DNA form, the CDR3 reads TGCGCCAGCAGTGAATCGGGGAAGGGCTACGAGCAGTACTTC.

The V call is TRBV28, the J call TRBJ2-2; 7 positions match TRBD1. This CDR3 has 14 amino acids. The germline V gene encodes CDR1 MDHEN and CDR2 SYDVKM. The V gene end was trimmed by 6 bases and the J gene end by 3 bases; junction bases not matched to a gene: 4. The CDR3 DNA reads TGTGCCAGCAGCCTGACAGGGTACACCGGGGAGCTGTTTTTT. It codes for CASSLTGYTGELFF.

The genes are TRBV28 and TRBJ2-7; D is possibly TRBD1 (6 bases). The germline V gene encodes CDR1 MDHEN and CDR2 SYDVKM. V lost 5 bases and J 1 base, leaving 21 bases between the germline ends. This CDR3 is built from 17 residues. DNA for the CDR3: TGTGCCAGCAGTCCCTCTCAAGCGCTCAGGGGTTCCTACGAGCAGTACTTC. The encoded protein is CASSPSQALRGSYEQYF.

V and J are TRBV19 and TRBJ2-6; D gene uncertain. Trimming cost V 7 bases and J 0 bases, with 4 bases left between them. The CDR3 runs 13 residues. The germline V gene encodes CDR1 LNHDA and CDR2 SQIVND (reference sequence). The CDR3 loop is CASKVSGANVLTF. In nucleotides, the CDR3 is TGTGCCAGTAAGGTCTCTGGGGCCAACGTCCTGACTTTC.

The chain joins TRBV7-6 to TRBJ2-7; 10 positions match TRBD2. This CDR3 is built from 14 residues. The V and J ends lost 3 bases and 5 bases, in that order; junction bases with no gene match: 4. CDR1 SGHVS and CDR2 FNYEAQ come from the germline V gene. The DNA for the CDR3 is TGTGCCAGCAGCTTTTCTAGCGGGAGTGACGAGCAGTACTTC. As protein: CASSFSSGSDEQYF.

The gene calls are TRBV29-1 and TRBJ1-4, with TRBD1 identical over 7 bases. The germline gives CDR1 SQVTM, CDR2 ANQGSEA. J was trimmed by 2 bases and V by 6 bases; bases with no gene match: 12. The CDR3 contains 16 residues. CDR3 amino acids: CSVSGTVGGTNEKLFF. CDR3 in DNA: TGCAGCGTGTCCGGGACAGTCGGGGGGACTAATGAAAAACTGTTTTTT.

This chain's CDR3 is CAWTSQGGGTDTQYF. DNA for the CDR3: TGTGCCTGGACATCCCAGGGGGGCGGCACAGATACGCAGTATTTT. V and J are TRBV30 and TRBJ2-3; TRBD1 might be the D (7 bases). This CDR3 has 15 amino acids. The germline V gene has CDR1 GTSNPN and CDR2 SVGIG (reference sequence). Trimming left V 4 bases short and J 1 base short, with 15 bases between.

The J gene is TRBJ2-2, the V gene TRBV7-3, with 7 positions matching TRBD2. The CDR3 is made up of 16 amino acids. The J segment lost 5 bases and the V segment lost 5 bases, leaving 11 bases of the junction unmatched. Looked up from germline, CDR1 is SGHTA and CDR2 is FQGTGA. The CDR3 sequence is CASSPPGSGPTGELFF. The CDR3 DNA is TGTGCCAGCAGCCCCCCGGGTAGCGGGCCTACCGGGGAGCTGTTTTTT.

The rearrangement joins TRBV28 to TRBJ1-5; 9 bases match TRBD1. CDR3 length: 16 amino acids. Germline trimming cut 4 bases from V and 2 bases from J; bases unmatched to any gene: 6. Germline-derived CDR1 and CDR2 are MDHEN and SYDVKM. Here the CDR3 DNA reads TGTGCCAGCAGTTCCGGACAGGGGAGAGGCAATCAGCCCCAGCATTTT. This encodes CASSSGQGRGNQPQHF.

V usage is TRBV4-2 and J usage is TRBJ1-4, with D possibly being TRBD1 (5 bases). This CDR3 region has 17 residues. Germline loops: CDR1 LGHNA, CDR2 YNFKEQ. With 1 base removed from V and 0 bases from J, the gap between germline ends came to 12 bases. CDR3 loop: CASSQGGVISTNEKLFF. Written as DNA, the CDR3 is TGTGCCAGCAGCCAAGGAGGGGTCATATCAACTAATGAAAAACTGTTTTTT.

The chain joins TRBV5-1 to TRBJ2-1; 11 nucleotides match TRBD2. Looked up from germline, CDR1 is SGHRS and CDR2 is YFSETQ. The CDR3 loop spans 16 amino acids. V lost 5 bases and J lost 5; bases outside the gene matches: 9. The CDR3 bases are TGCGCCAGCAGTCCCCCTAGCGGGGGGCGCAACAATGAGCAGTTCTTC. Translated, it gives CASSPPSGGRNNEQFF.

This chain links TRBV5-4 with TRBJ2-5; no definite D call. This CDR3 has 14 residues. Germline V gives CDR1 SGHNT, CDR2 YYREEE (reference sequence). Trimming left V 4 bases short and J 0 bases short, with 10 bases between. This CDR3 is CASSLSAYQETQYF. CDR3 nucleotide sequence: TGTGCCAGCAGCCTGTCAGCTTACCAAGAGACCCAGTACTTC.

V is TRBV10-3 and J is TRBJ1-5; 11 bases are a match to TRBD1. This CDR3 contains 14 residues. From germline, CDR1 is ENHRY and CDR2 SYGVKD. J gave up 6 bases and V 6 bases, and 4 bases lay outside the gene matches. Here the CDR3 reads CAISGTGGTQPQHF. In nucleotides, the CDR3 is TGTGCCATCAGCGGGACAGGGGGGACTCAGCCCCAGCATTTT.

This clone was observed a handful of times. V and J are TRBV11-2 and TRBJ2-7; 12 bases line up with TRBD1. CDR1 is SGHAT, CDR2 FQNNGV, per germline. This CDR3 has 17 amino acids. J gave up 7 bases and V 6 bases, and 16 bases lay outside the gene matches. DNA for the CDR3: TGTGCCAGCAGAGAATCCCGGGACAGGGGGCGCTTCGGAGAGCAGTACTTC. Translation gives CASRESRDRGRFGEQYF. The complete variable domain, with remaining parts taken from reference TRBV11-2 and TRBJ2-7, reads EAGVAQSPRYKIIEKRQSVAFWCNPISGHATLYWYQQILGQGPKLLIQFQNNGVVDDSQLPKDRFSAERLKGVDSTLKIQPAKLEDSAVYLCASRESRDRGRFGEQYFGPGTRLTVT.

The chain links TRBV7-9 to TRBJ2-7; 9 bases align to TRBD1. CDR3 length: 13 residues. Germline V gives CDR1 SEHNR, CDR2 FQNEAQ (reference sequence). Trimming at V came to 8 bases and at J to 6 bases, leaving 8 bases not matched to a gene. CDR3 protein: CASSWGQGSEQYF. The CDR3 bases are TGTGCCAGCTCCTGGGGACAGGGATCCGAGCAGTACTTC.

The CDR3: CASSQSPPPSPVFDEQFF. CDR3 in DNA: TGCGCCAGCAGTCAATCACCCCCTCCTAGCCCGGTTTTCGATGAGCAGTTCTTC. The V call is TRBV23-1, the J call TRBJ2-1; tentative D call: TRBD2 (5 bases). TRBV23-1 is noted as an ORF with a role that remains uncertain. The CDR3 extends over 18 amino acids. V gave up 0 bases and J gave up 8 bases, with 23 bases separating them.

The rearrangement uses TRBV7-2 and TRBJ1-1; 7 positions agree with TRBD1. V trimming: 4 bases; J trimming: 1 base; junction bases outside the gene matches: 12. Germline-derived CDR1 and CDR2 are SGHTA and FQGNSA. The CDR3 totals 17 residues. CDR3 DNA sequence: TGTGCCAGCAGCTCTCAGACAGGGCGGGTACGGAACACTGAAGCTTTCTTT. Translated: CASSSQTGRVRNTEAFF.

This chain connects TRBV27 to TRBJ1-4; D gene ambiguous. Germline V gene data show CDR1 as MNHEY and CDR2 as SMNVEV (reference sequence). The CDR3 length is 14 residues. Trimming removed 5 bases at V and 8 bases at J, with 15 bases between. CDR3 protein: CASSPRRQREKLFF. CDR3 bases: TGTGCCAGCAGTCCTCGACGGCAGCGGGAAAAACTGTTTTTT. Full variable domain (remainder filled in from reference TRBV27 and TRBJ1-4): EAQVTQNPRYLITVTGKKLTVTCSQNMNHEYMSWYRQDPGLGLRQIYYSMNVEVTDKGDVPEGYKVSRKEKRNFPLILESPSPNQTSLYFCASSPRRQREKLFFGSGTQLSVL.

A single count supports this clone. The chain couples TRBV27 to TRBJ2-7; D uncertain. Germline V gene lookup returns CDR1 MNHEY and CDR2 SMNVEV (reference sequence). This CDR3 spans 13 amino acids. The V end was cut by 2 bases, the J end by 6 bases, with 11 bases between. CDR3 protein: CASSLREWGEQYF. The CDR3 DNA sequence: TGTGCCAGCAGTTTAAGGGAATGGGGCGAGCAGTACTTC.

This rearrangement joins TRBV7-2 to TRBJ2-6; 9 nucleotides agree with TRBD1. The germline V gene has CDR1 SGHTA and CDR2 FQGNSA. The CDR3 length is 17 residues. V shed 5 bases, J shed 0 bases, and the junction held 5 bases outside the gene matches. CDR3 bases: TGTGCCAGCAGCGAGGGACAGGGTCGCTCTGGGGCCAACGTCCTGACTTTC. Amino acids: CASSEGQGRSGANVLTF.

The rearrangement uses TRBV11-2 and TRBJ1-1; D unresolved. V lost 0 bases and J lost 13, with 12 bases in between. In germline, CDR1 is SGHAT, CDR2 FQNNGV. The CDR3 covers 12 residues. CDR3: CASSLERSIGFF. CDR3 DNA: TGTGCCAGCAGCTTAGAAAGGAGTATTGGTTTCTTT.

In nucleotides, the CDR3 is TGTGCCAGCAGCTGGACAGGGTTGAACTATGGCTACACCTTC. Translated: CASSWTGLNYGYTF. V usage is TRBV11-2 and J usage is TRBJ1-2, with 8 bases aligning to TRBD1. The CDR3 totals 14 residues. Germline V CDR1 and CDR2: SGHAT, FQNNGV. Trimming took 4 bases from V and 2 from J; bases not matched to a gene: 3.

The V and J genes are TRBV10-2 and TRBJ1-4; D uncertain. Germline V gene data show CDR1 as WSHSY and CDR2 as SAAADI. The CDR3 has 16 residues. Trimming took off 5 bases at V and 4 bases at J, with 17 bases between the two ends. The CDR3 loop is CASSSPSGRSNEKLFF. The CDR3 bases are TGCGCCAGCAGTTCTCCCTCTGGACGGAGTAATGAAAAACTGTTTTTT.